The entry that follows covers one T cell receptor beta chain sequence. What it binds is not known. The data derive from a study of T cell repertoires in aging, cancer and after chemotherapy. Turning to the study itself: Pre- and post-chemotherapy samples were paired from glioblastoma patients treated with temozolomide-based therapy. The whole study produced a dataset of roughly 8.8 million TCR reads.

Peripheral blood genomic DNA, not sorted cells or RNA, was the template. Multiplex touch-down PCR with TRB-A/B primers amplified rearranged V-D-J TRB sequences. TCRdb redid the calling of the multiplex PCR reads with MiXCR, one entry per CDR3 protein. The data contain some 760 distinct CDR3 sequences, around 33% of them singletons. Notes on the study in general: Age-matched healthy donors had significantly more diverse, less clonal blood TCR repertoires than untreated cancer patients.

The sequence was obtained from a human donor with a solid tumor. Material: blood.

CDR3 region: CSARRTGQGAGDTQYF. The CDR3, as DNA: TGCAGTGCTAGACGTACGGGACAGGGGGCCGGAGATACGCAGTATTTT. V is TRBV20-1 and J is TRBJ2-3, with 12 bases lining up with TRBD1. CDR3 length equals 16 residues. Germline V gene sequence: CDR1 DFQATT, CDR2 SNEGSKA (reference sequence). The trim removed 2 bases at V and 5 bases at J, leaving 8 bases unmatched.